These 31 T cell receptor beta chains came from one sample sequenced in a study of identical twins. TCRdb reprocessed the 5' RACE reads via MiXCR and lists one record per CDR3 protein. The top ten hold 0.25% to 0.3% of the sample, which has some 1,600,000 distinct CDR3 sequences, more than 30% seen once. Sequenced: cord blood. The origin of the receptors is a newborn girl in good health.

The chain recombines TRBV10-3 with TRBJ1-4; 9 bases line up with TRBD1. Unmatched junction bases numbered 10, after V lost 5 bases and J lost 6 bases. Germline CDR1 and CDR2: ENHRY and SYGVKD. The CDR3 extends over 16 amino acids. The CDR3 nucleotides are TGTGCCATCAGTCCCCAACCGGGACAGGGCTATGAAAAACTGTTTTTT. It yields the protein CAISPQPGQGYEKLFF.

V and J are TRBV28 and TRBJ2-3, with D possibly being TRBD1 or TRBD2 (5 bases each). The V gene's germline CDR1 is MDHEN and CDR2 SYDVKM. The germline V and J ends were trimmed by 5 bases and 1 base, with 13 bases remaining between them. This CDR3 comprises 15 residues. In nucleotides, the CDR3 is TGTGCCAGCAGTCGAGGGGACCTAGGCACAGATACGCAGTATTTT. Translating it yields CASSRGDLGTDTQYF.

The chain links TRBV13 to TRBJ1-2; 7 bases agree with TRBD1. Germline CDR1 and CDR2: PRHDT and FYEKMQ (reference sequence). The CDR3 consists of 15 residues. V trimming: 5 bases; J trimming: 3 bases; junction bases outside the gene matches: 9. In DNA form, the CDR3 reads TGTGCCAGCAGCGTAACAGGGGTGGTTGACTATGGCTACACCTTC. Amino acids: CASSVTGVVDYGYTF.

This clonotype was seen a single time. A much larger clonotype is one base distant, so this may be a read error. This sequence joins TRBV25-1 and TRBJ1-2; D may be TRBD1 (6 bases). CDR3 length: 13 amino acids. Germline CDR1 is MGHDK and CDR2 is SYGVNS. The CDR3: CASREGHVDGHTF. DNA for the CDR3: TGTGCCAGCAGGGAGGGACACGTAGATGGCCACACCTTC.

This clonotype came up a few times. The chain has TRBV3-1 and TRBJ1-1; D is undetermined. Trimming removed 1 base at V and 1 base at J, with 7 bases between. Germline values: CDR1 LGHDT, CDR2 YNNKEL (reference sequence). The CDR3 has 14 residues. The DNA of the CDR3 is TGTGCCAGCAGCCAAGCGAGTCGGAACACTGAAGCTTTCTTT. Amino acid sequence: CASSQASRNTEAFF.

The chain uses TRBV10-3 and TRBJ2-3; 8 positions match TRBD2. Germline CDR1 and CDR2: ENHRY and SYGVKD. Germline trimming cut 4 bases from V and 6 bases from J; bases unmatched to any gene: 9. This CDR3 region has 15 residues. CDR3 residues: CAISVTSGALDTQYF. The CDR3 nucleotides are TGTGCCATCAGTGTTACTAGCGGCGCATTGGATACGCAGTATTTT.

DNA for the CDR3: TGTGCCATCAGTGAGACCGGGACAGGGAACACTGAAGCTTTCTTT. It yields the protein CAISETGTGNTEAFF. The V call is TRBV10-3, the J call TRBJ1-1, with 8 nucleotides matching TRBD1. The CDR3 totals 15 residues. V trimming: 2 bases; J trimming: 1 base; junction bases outside the gene matches: 3. Germline assignment: CDR1 ENHRY and CDR2 SYGVKD.

This clonotype has just a few counts. The chain is built from TRBV4-2 and TRBJ1-2; D ambiguous. Germline V gene sequence: CDR1 LGHNA, CDR2 YNFKEQ. The CDR3 extends over 15 amino acids. V lost 0 bases and J 5 bases, leaving 13 bases between the germline ends. The CDR3 region is CASSQDRNGPYGYTF. CDR3 bases: TGTGCCAGCAGCCAAGATCGGAACGGGCCGTATGGCTACACCTTC.

The chain employs TRBV28 and TRBJ2-5, with D hard to call. The CDR3 is 12 residues long. V lost 4 bases and J 4 bases, leaving 7 bases between the germline ends. Per germline, CDR1 MDHEN and CDR2 SYDVKM. The CDR3 sequence is CASSSNTETQYF. In DNA, the CDR3 is TGTGCCAGCAGTTCGAATACAGAGACCCAGTACTTC.

The chain has TRBV27 and TRBJ2-2, with D perhaps TRBD1 (5 bases). Germline V lookup: CDR1 MNHEY, CDR2 SMNVEV (reference sequence). CDR3 length: 13 residues. V was pared by 3 bases and J by 6 bases, with 8 bases between. In nucleotides, the CDR3 is TGTGCCAGCAGTTTGCCAGGGTCCGGGGAGCTGTTTTTT. Encoded protein: CASSLPGSGELFF.

This clonotype showed up just a few times. This chain connects TRBV3-1 to TRBJ2-3; perhaps TRBD2 as D (6 bases). The ends were cut back, 0 bases at V and 0 bases at J, with 19 bases in the middle. CDR3 length: 19 amino acids. Germline lookup yields CDR1 LGHDT and CDR2 YNNKEL (reference sequence). Written as DNA, the CDR3 is TGTGCCAGCAGCCAAGATTGGGGGACTTGGCCTTCTAGCACAGATACGCAGTATTTT. It is translated as CASSQDWGTWPSSTDTQYF.

Of note for this clonotype: A junction end diverges from the germline sequence, so it may reflect a read error. The chain uses TRBV9 and TRBJ2-3; TRBD2 matches at 13 bases. This CDR3 has 18 residues. The V gene's germline CDR1 is SGDLS and CDR2 YYNGEE. The CDR3 region has the DNA TGTGCCAGCAGCGTAAGGGGGGGACTAGCGGGAAGCACAGATACGCAGGATTTT. Residues: CASSVRGGLAGSTDTQDF.

The DNA of the CDR3 is TGTGCCAGCAGCCAACAACCGGGACAGGGGGCGGCTTTCTTT. This translates into CASSQQPGQGAAFF. V and J are TRBV3-1 and TRBJ1-1; 12 nucleotides match TRBD1. V trimming: 2 bases; J trimming: 11 bases; junction bases outside the gene matches: 6. Germline V lookup: CDR1 LGHDT, CDR2 YNNKEL (reference sequence). This CDR3 region has 14 residues.

The CDR3 nucleotides read TGCGCCAGCAGCGCCGGGACAGGGAGGTATAATTCACCCCTCCACTTT. Translated, it gives CASSAGTGRYNSPLHF. The chain links TRBV5-1 to TRBJ1-6; 9 positions agree with TRBD1. The CDR3 runs to 16 residues. The junction had 6 bases not matched to a gene; V was cut back by 4 bases and J by 4 bases. Germline CDR1 reads SGHRS; CDR2 reads YFSETQ.

This clonotype was recorded a few times. The rearrangement uses TRBV7-9 and TRBJ1-6, with 7 nucleotides matching TRBD1. Germline V gives CDR1 SEHNR, CDR2 FQNEAQ (reference sequence). The junction had 8 bases not matched to a gene; V was cut back by 5 bases and J by 4 bases. This CDR3 is built from 16 residues. CDR3 in amino acids: CASSARTGSYNSPLHF. The CDR3 DNA reads TGTGCCAGCAGCGCCCGGACAGGATCGTATAATTCACCCCTCCACTTT.

The V and J genes are TRBV6-1 and TRBJ1-2, with D possibly being TRBD1 (5 bases). The V gene's germline CDR1 is MNHNS and CDR2 SASEGT. Trimming took 8 bases from V and 0 from J, leaving 13 bases between them. This CDR3 spans 14 amino acids. The CDR3 coding sequence is TGTGCCAGCCTCCGGGGGTTTACTAACTATGGCTACACCTTC. It yields the protein CASLRGFTNYGYTF.

The V and J genes are TRBV20-1 and TRBJ2-3, with D possibly being TRBD1 (6 bases). Trimming took off 5 bases at V and 0 bases at J, with 9 bases between the two ends. Germline loops: CDR1 DFQATT, CDR2 SNEGSKA (reference sequence). This CDR3 comprises 13 residues. The CDR3 bases are TGCAGTGCTTATACAGGGAGCACAGATACGCAGTATTTT. Encoded protein: CSAYTGSTDTQYF.

The rearrangement uses TRBV28 and TRBJ1-3, with a tentative D call TRBD1 (5 bases). V shed 5 bases and J shed 3 bases, with 14 bases lying between them. CDR1 and CDR2 from the germline V gene are MDHEN and SYDVKM. This CDR3 is 15 amino acids long. Here the CDR3 reads CASSRTGPGGNTIYF. DNA for the CDR3: TGTGCCAGCAGTCGTACAGGCCCTGGTGGAAACACCATATATTTT.

CDR3 region: CASSSQKGSNTGELFF. CDR3 sequence (DNA): TGTGCCAGCTCGTCCCAGAAAGGCTCAAACACCGGGGAGCTGTTTTTT. The chain combines TRBV18 with TRBJ2-2; no clear D gene. Trimming cost V 6 bases and J 2 bases, with 16 bases left between them. Germline V gene lookup returns CDR1 KGHSH and CDR2 LQKENI. The CDR3 extends over 16 amino acids.

This clonotype was seen only a few times. V gene TRBV20-1 combines with J gene TRBJ1-2; 11 bases align to TRBD1. V was pared by 6 bases and J by 8 bases, with 14 bases of the junction left unmatched. CDR1 DFQATT and CDR2 SNEGSKA come from the germline V gene (reference sequence). This CDR3 spans 15 amino acids. The CDR3 protein is CSAPYPDRGLWGYTF. The CDR3 DNA sequence: TGCAGTGCACCCTACCCGGACAGGGGGCTCTGGGGCTACACCTTC.

The count of this clonotype is one. The V gene is TRBV10-3, the J gene TRBJ2-2, with D unclear. Germline CDR1 is ENHRY and CDR2 is SYGVKD. V lost 7 bases and J lost 6, with 3 bases in between. The CDR3 covers 10 residues. CDR3 nucleotide sequence: TGTGCCATCAACGCCGGGGAGCTGTTTTTT. Protein product: CAINAGELFF.

In this sample, this clonotype turned up once. The rearrangement links TRBV11-2 to TRBJ1-2, with 8 bases aligning to TRBD1. This CDR3 has 15 amino acids. Germline V gives CDR1 SGHAT, CDR2 FQNNGV. The V and J ends lost 1 base and 8 bases, in that order; junction bases with no gene match: 9. The CDR3 sequence is CASSLVYTGTGGYTF. The CDR3 region has the DNA TGTGCCAGCAGCTTAGTATATACCGGGACAGGAGGCTACACCTTC.

The gene calls are TRBV13 and TRBJ2-7, with TRBD2 matching 7 bases. Germline V gene sequence: CDR1 PRHDT, CDR2 FYEKMQ (reference sequence). V lost 4 bases and J lost 0; bases outside the gene matches: 6. This CDR3 region has 15 residues. For the CDR3, the DNA is TGTGCCAGCAGCTCAAGACTAGCCCGCTCCTACGAGCAGTACTTC. It encodes CASSSRLARSYEQYF. The full variable domain, rest sourced from reference TRBV13 and TRBJ2-7, is AAGVIQSPRHLIKEKRETATLKCYPIPRHDTVYWYQQGPGQDPQFLISFYEKMQSDKGSIPDRFSAQQFSDYHSELNMSSLELGDSALYFCASSSRLARSYEQYFGPGTRLTVT.

The gene calls are TRBV11-2 and TRBJ2-7; no reliable D call. The CDR3 sequence is 12 residues long. Deletions cut 0 bases from V and 6 bases from J, with 6 bases between. Germline V gives CDR1 SGHAT, CDR2 FQNNGV. Here the CDR3 reads CASSLERAEQYF. In nucleotides, the CDR3 is TGTGCCAGCAGCTTAGAAAGGGCCGAGCAGTACTTC.

The chain carries TRBV11-2 and TRBJ2-1; 8 nucleotides match TRBD1. The V and J ends lost 2 bases and 3 bases, in that order; junction bases with no gene match: 6. This CDR3 region has 16 residues. CDR1 and CDR2 from the germline V gene are SGHAT and FQNNGV. The CDR3 coding sequence is TGTGCCAGCAGCTTATGGACAGGGACAAACTACAATGAGCAGTTCTTC. This sequence encodes CASSLWTGTNYNEQFF.

The V gene is TRBV6-5, the J gene TRBJ2-7; 8 nucleotides agree with TRBD2. The CDR3 extends over 18 amino acids. Germline V gene lookup returns CDR1 MNHEY and CDR2 SVGAGI. Unmatched junction bases numbered 15, after V lost 0 bases and J lost 5 bases. DNA of the CDR3: TGTGCCAGCAGTTACTCAGCTAGCGGGTTATGGACGGGAAACGAGCAGTACTTC. As protein: CASSYSASGLWTGNEQYF.

The chain carries TRBV5-1 and TRBJ2-7; D unresolved. The germline V gene has CDR1 SGHRS and CDR2 YFSETQ. This CDR3 contains 13 residues. V lost 4 bases to trimming and J lost 7 bases, with 15 bases between them. For the CDR3, the DNA is TGCGCCAGCAGCCCTAAAGGTGTTGGTGAGCAGTACTTC. Protein product: CASSPKGVGEQYF.

The rearrangement links TRBV27 to TRBJ2-1, with D maybe TRBD2 (6 bases). Trimming removed 1 base at V and 5 bases at J, with 12 bases between. Germline CDR1 is MNHEY and CDR2 is SMNVEV (reference sequence). This CDR3 has 15 residues. The CDR3 coding sequence is TGTGCCAGCAGTTTATTTGGGGGGAAGAACAATGAGCAGTTCTTC. It specifies CASSLFGGKNNEQFF.

A few counts support this clonotype. J is TRBJ2-3 and V is TRBV20-1, with 10 bases aligning to TRBD1. Per the germline V gene, CDR1 is DFQATT and CDR2 is SNEGSKA (reference sequence). The length of the CDR3 is 13 residues. CDR3 DNA: TGCAGCGTACGGGACAGGGGAGCAGATACGCAGTATTTT. Translating it yields CSVRDRGADTQYF.

V and J are TRBV29-1 and TRBJ2-1, with 9 bases aligning to TRBD1. V trimming: 5 bases; J trimming: 1 base; junction bases outside the gene matches: 6. CDR3 size: 15 residues. CDR1 is SQVTM and CDR2 is ANQGSEA in the germline V gene. The CDR3 nucleotides are TGCAGCGTTTTAACCGGGACAGGGTCCTACAATGAGCAGTTCTTC. Protein sequence: CSVLTGTGSYNEQFF.

CDR3 sequence (DNA): TGTGCCAGCAGCCCTCGGGACAGGGACGGCCACACCTTC. This sequence encodes CASSPRDRDGHTF. The chain employs TRBV6-2 or TRBV6-3 and TRBJ1-2; 9 nucleotides line up with TRBD1. Trimming at V came to 6 bases and at J to 12 bases, leaving 11 bases not matched to a gene. The CDR3 spans 13 residues. Per germline, CDR1 MNHEY and CDR2 SVGEGT.